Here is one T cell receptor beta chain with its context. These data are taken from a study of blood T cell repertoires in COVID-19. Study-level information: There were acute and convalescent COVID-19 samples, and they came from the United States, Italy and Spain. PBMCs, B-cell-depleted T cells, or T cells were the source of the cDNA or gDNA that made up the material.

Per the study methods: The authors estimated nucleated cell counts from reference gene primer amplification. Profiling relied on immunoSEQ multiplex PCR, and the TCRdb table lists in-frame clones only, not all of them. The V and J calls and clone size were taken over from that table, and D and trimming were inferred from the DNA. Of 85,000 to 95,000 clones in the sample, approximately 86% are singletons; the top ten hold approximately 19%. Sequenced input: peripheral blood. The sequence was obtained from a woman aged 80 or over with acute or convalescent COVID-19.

Here the CDR3 DNA reads TGTGCCAGCAGCTTGATCCTCGGCCGGACAACTATGAACACTGAAGCTTTCTTT. It yields the protein CASSLILGRTTMNTEAFF. The rearrangement joins TRBV7-9 to TRBJ1-1; TRBD1 might be the D (5 bases). The germline CDR1 and CDR2 sequences are SEHNR and FQNEAQ (reference sequence). The CDR3 runs to 18 residues. Trimming shortened V by 3 bases and J by 0 bases, and 20 bases separated the two germline ends.